Listed here are 2 T cell receptor beta chains from one sample, sequenced in a study of cytomegalovirus exposure and HLA in healthy donors. The PCR made use of 60 Vbeta and 13 Jbeta primers. Libraries were prepared by immunoSEQ multiplex PCR; TCRdb keeps only in-frame clonotypes and omits some of them. The sample yields some 180,000 clones, approximately 90% seen once. The sample consisted of PBMCs. Receptors were obtained from a boy aged 2 to 9 in good health and CMV-seronegative.

This clone came up once. The genes are TRBV7-9 and TRBJ2-1; D might be TRBD2 (6 bases). The CDR3 has 14 residues. V was clipped by 5 bases and J by 4 bases, with 12 bases between them. Per the germline V gene, CDR1 is SEHNR and CDR2 is FQNEAQ (reference sequence). CDR3 sequence: CASSLASDYNEQFF. CDR3 sequence (DNA): TGTGCCAGCAGCCTTGCTAGCGATTACAATGAGCAGTTCTTC.

The chain employs TRBV7-9 and TRBJ2-3; D is unclear. Germline V lookup: CDR1 SEHNR, CDR2 FQNEAQ (reference sequence). The CDR3 is 13 residues long. V shed 4 bases and J shed 2 bases, with 7 bases lying between them. The CDR3 DNA follows: TGTGCCAGCAGCTCGAGCCCCACAGATACGCAGTATTTT. It codes for CASSSSPTDTQYF.